This record covers a single T cell receptor beta chain. In the same sample, other DNA sequences code for this CDR3. The sample is drawn from a study of blood T cell repertoires in COVID-19. Across the study: Acute-phase and convalescent COVID-19 samples originated in the United States, Italy and Spain.

This CDR3 has 11 amino acids. Germline CDR1 and CDR2: GTSNPN and SVGIG (reference sequence). The V and J ends lost 2 bases and 4 bases respectively, with 6 bases between them. Authors' analysis steps: Amplification of reference gene primers provided the estimated nucleated cell counts. Sequenced by immunoSEQ multiplex PCR; TCRdb stores in-frame clones only, minus some. V and J calls and clone size are as listed in that table; D and trimming were resolved from the DNA. The data show some 250,000 clones, 80% to 90% seen once. The rearrangement uses TRBV30 and TRBJ2-7, with D unclear. Source material: peripheral blood. The source is a man in his 60s with acute or convalescent COVID-19. The CDR3 sequence is CAWSLRYEQYF. The CDR3 bases are TGTGCCTGGAGTCTCAGGTACGAGCAGTACTTC.